The 29 T cell receptor beta chains in this list originate from one sample, sequenced in a study of blood T cell repertoires in COVID-19. The protocol was immunoSEQ multiplex PCR, while the TCRdb copy is restricted to in-frame clones and leaves out a portion. The repertoire has about 220,000 clones, approximately 88% of them found once; the top ten carry 2.6%. The sequenced material came from PBMCs or T cells enriched from blood (not recorded which). The origin of the receptors is a young woman with acute COVID-19.

This clone was found once. The chain couples TRBV5-1 to TRBJ2-1; 12 bases are a match to TRBD2. Trimming took 3 bases from V and 7 from J; bases not matched to a gene: 5. There are 15 residues in the CDR3. The germline gives CDR1 SGHRS, CDR2 YFSETQ. The CDR3 nucleotides read TGCGCCAGCAGCTCTCTAGCGGGGGGGCTAAATGAGCAGTTCTTC. It specifies CASSSLAGGLNEQFF.

The chain couples TRBV7-2 to TRBJ2-7, with 7 nucleotides matching TRBD1. The trim removed 6 bases at V and 4 bases at J, leaving 9 bases unmatched. Germline assignment: CDR1 SGHTA and CDR2 FQGNSA. CDR3 length: 14 amino acids. CDR3 DNA sequence: TGTGCCAGCAGTACTTCTCCAGGGGGTTACGAGCAGTACTTC. Its translation: CASSTSPGGYEQYF.

This clone has a single count. V gene TRBV18 combines with J gene TRBJ2-1, with TRBD1 matching 10 bases. CDR1 is KGHSH and CDR2 is LQKENI in the germline V gene. The CDR3 runs to 15 residues. The trim removed 6 bases at V and 8 bases at J, leaving 10 bases unmatched. CDR3 protein: CASSLTGGVLDEQFF. CDR3 bases: TGTGCCAGCTCCCTGACAGGGGGCGTTTTGGATGAGCAGTTCTTC. Looking up the rest from reference TRBV18 and TRBJ2-1 gives the full variable domain: NAGVMQNPRHLVRRRGQEARLRCSPMKGHSHVYWYRQLPEEGLKFMVYLQKENIIDESGMPKERFSAEFPKEGPSILRIQQVVRGDSAAYFCASSLTGGVLDEQFFGPGTRLTVL.

The V call is TRBV7-2, the J call TRBJ1-2; possibly TRBD1 for D (6 bases). The ends were cut back, 0 bases at V and 5 bases at J, with 13 bases in the middle. Germline-derived CDR1 and CDR2 are SGHTA and FQGNSA. The CDR3 covers 15 residues. CDR3 region: CASSLAQGSAYGYTF. DNA of the CDR3: TGTGCCAGCAGCTTAGCGCAGGGGTCAGCGTATGGCTACACCTTC.

The chain employs TRBV19 and TRBJ1-4; TRBD1 matches 11 bases. Germline V gene data show CDR1 as LNHDA and CDR2 as SQIVND (reference sequence). The V gene end was trimmed by 4 bases and the J gene end by 6 bases; junction bases not matched to a gene: 4. The CDR3 is made up of 15 amino acids. In DNA, the CDR3 is TGTGCCAGTAGTACCCGGACAGGGGGCCATGAAAAACTGTTTTTT. Amino acids: CASSTRTGGHEKLFF.

The rearrangement joins TRBV4-1 to TRBJ1-5, with a tentative D call TRBD1 (6 bases). V was trimmed by 1 base and J by 4 bases, leaving 11 bases between them. Germline-derived CDR1 and CDR2 are MGHRA and YSYEKL. The CDR3 totals 15 residues. The CDR3 DNA follows: TGCGCCAGCAGCCAAGGCGGACAGCCAAATCAGCCCCAGCATTTT. It translates to CASSQGGQPNQPQHF.

Sample share makes this clone medium-sized. This chain connects TRBV14 to TRBJ2-7; tentative D call: TRBD1 (6 bases). V was cut by 0 bases and J by 3 bases, with 15 bases left in between. The germline gives CDR1 SGHDN, CDR2 FVKESK. This CDR3 spans 16 amino acids. CDR3 nucleotide sequence: TGTGCCAGCAGCCAAGATGAATCCACAGGGAACTACGAGCAGTACTTC. The encoded protein is CASSQDESTGNYEQYF.

The rearrangement joins TRBV20-1 to TRBJ2-1; tentatively, D is TRBD1 (6 bases). Germline lookup yields CDR1 DFQATT and CDR2 SNEGSKA (reference sequence). This CDR3 is built from 13 residues. Trimming stripped 3 bases from V and 14 bases from J, with 20 bases between. CDR3 in amino acids: CSASRTEQLQEFF. For the CDR3, the DNA is TGCAGTGCTAGTAGGACAGAACAGTTACAGGAGTTCTTC.

In this sample, this clone turned up a few times. CDR3 sequence (DNA): TGCGCCAGCAGCTTTAGAGAGGGCCGGAGCTATGGCTACACCTTC. Residues: CASSFREGRSYGYTF. The chain joins TRBV5-1 to TRBJ1-2; D unresolved. The germline gives CDR1 SGHRS, CDR2 YFSETQ. The CDR3 contains 15 residues. V dropped 2 bases and J dropped 4 bases, with 15 bases sitting between them.

The V gene is TRBV12-3 or TRBV12-4, the J gene TRBJ1-1, with 7 bases aligning to TRBD1. This CDR3 is 13 amino acids long. J gave up 3 bases and V 7 bases, and 5 bases lay outside the gene matches. This CDR3 reads CASNLDRYTEAFF. Written as DNA, the CDR3 is TGTGCCAGCAACCTGGACAGGTACACTGAAGCTTTCTTT.

This clone was counted once. The chain is built from TRBV19 and TRBJ1-5; TRBD1 might be the D (6 bases). Germline assignment: CDR1 LNHDA and CDR2 SQIVND (reference sequence). The CDR3 covers 16 residues. Trimming took off 5 bases at V and 2 bases at J, with 16 bases between the two ends. Here the CDR3 DNA reads TGTGCCAGTAGTGTTTCAGGGGAGGGCGGCAATCAGCCCCAGCATTTT. Translating it yields CASSVSGEGGNQPQHF. Full variable domain (missing parts from reference TRBV19 and TRBJ1-5): DGGITQSPKYLFRKEGQNVTLSCEQNLNHDAMYWYRQDPGQGLRLIYYSQIVNDFQKGDIAEGYSVSREKKESFPLTVTSAQKNPTAFYLCASSVSGEGGNQPQHFGDGTRLSIL.

As concerns this clone: This specimen includes other DNA sequences encoding the same CDR3. The chain recombines TRBV4-3 with TRBJ2-7; 9 bases line up with TRBD1. This CDR3 spans 14 amino acids. Germline-derived CDR1 and CDR2 are LGHNA and YSLEER. V was clipped by 3 bases and J by 2 bases; unmatched bases: 2. The CDR3 here is CASSQDRGTYEQYF. CDR3 nucleotide sequence: TGCGCCAGCAGCCAGGACAGGGGAACCTACGAGCAGTACTTC.

The chain employs TRBV7-8 and TRBJ2-1, with D perhaps TRBD2 (5 bases). V lost 7 bases to trimming and J lost 2 bases, with 12 bases between them. This CDR3 is built from 14 residues. The germline V gene has CDR1 SGHVS and CDR2 FQNEAQ. The CDR3 coding sequence is TGTGCCAGCATCACGGGAACGGCCTACAATGAGCAGTTCTTC. Translated, it gives CASITGTAYNEQFF.

The CDR3 region has the DNA TGTGCCAGCAGCTTAGGTCAGGGGAAGAAGCGGGGCACTGAAGCTTTCTTT. Translated: CASSLGQGKKRGTEAFF. The V gene is TRBV11-2, the J gene TRBJ1-1, with TRBD1 as a possible D gene (6 bases). This CDR3 has 17 amino acids. V was trimmed by 1 base and J by 4 bases, leaving 19 bases between them. CDR1 is SGHAT, CDR2 FQNNGV, per germline.

The chain uses TRBV6-2 or TRBV6-3 and TRBJ2-5; TRBD1 might be the D (6 bases). The CDR3 is 18 residues long. Germline CDR1 is MNHEY and CDR2 is SVGEGT. Trimming cost V 5 bases and J 2 bases, with 24 bases left between them. Written as DNA, the CDR3 is TGTGCCAGCAGTCCCGGGGACACCCAAGAGAACCTTCAAGAGACCCAGTACTTC. The encoded protein is CASSPGDTQENLQETQYF.

The CDR3 loop is CASGKGQGSYNEQFF. CDR3 coding DNA: TGCGCCAGCGGAAAGGGACAGGGGTCCTACAATGAGCAGTTCTTC. This chain links TRBV4-1 with TRBJ2-1; 10 bases map to TRBD1. This CDR3 spans 15 amino acids. Germline V gives CDR1 MGHRA, CDR2 YSYEKL. V shed 8 bases and J 1 base; nucleotides not matched to a gene: 5.

The gene calls are TRBV21-1 and TRBJ1-6; TRBD1, the D gene given by the table, was not confirmed from the DNA. TRBV21-1 is a known pseudogene. This CDR3 region has 17 residues. The CDR3, as DNA: TGTGCCAGCAGCGCCCAGCCCGGCAGGGGGTATAATTCACCCCTCCACTTT. It specifies CASSAQPGRGYNSPLHF.

J is TRBJ1-1 and V is TRBV18, with TRBD1 as a possible D gene (5 bases). The CDR3 covers 14 residues. V lost 4 bases to trimming and J lost 7 bases, with 16 bases between them. Germline V CDR1 and CDR2: KGHSH, LQKENI. The CDR3 loop is CASSLTRQGGEAFF. The DNA of the CDR3 is TGTGCCAGCTCACTAACCCGCCAGGGCGGTGAAGCTTTCTTT.

V is TRBV24-1 and J is TRBJ1-2, with 8 bases that match TRBD1. The CDR3 is 13 residues long. The V gene end was trimmed by 6 bases and the J gene end by 8 bases; junction bases not matched to a gene: 7. CDR1 KGHDR and CDR2 SFDVKD come from the germline V gene. This chain's CDR3 is CATSSQGARGYTF. The CDR3, as DNA: TGTGCCACCAGTAGCCAGGGGGCGCGCGGCTACACCTTC.

The chain employs TRBV10-3 and TRBJ2-3, with 7 bases that match TRBD2. The germline V gene has CDR1 ENHRY and CDR2 SYGVKD. The CDR3 runs 15 residues. The V segment lost 6 bases and the J segment 1 base; nucleotides outside the gene matches: 7. The CDR3 here is CAIRVSGARTDTQYF. CDR3 coding DNA: TGTGCCATCAGGGTCAGCGGGGCCCGCACAGATACGCAGTATTTT.

The chain joins TRBV5-1 to TRBJ1-5; perhaps TRBD1 as D (6 bases). The CDR3 extends over 12 amino acids. Trimming removed 10 bases from V and 3 bases from J, with 11 bases in between. CDR1 and CDR2 from the germline V gene are SGHRS and YFSETQ. The CDR3 region has the DNA TGCGCCGGCGGGGGCACCAATCAGCCCCAGCATTTT. Translating gives CAGGGTNQPQHF.

This chain joins TRBV27 and TRBJ1-3; no definite D call. CDR3 length: 14 amino acids. Germline loops: CDR1 MNHEY, CDR2 SMNVEV (reference sequence). The germline V and J ends were trimmed by 1 base and 4 bases, with 8 bases remaining between them. The CDR3 nucleotides read TGTGCCAGCAGTTTATTCGCTAGCGGAAACACCATATATTTT. Protein sequence: CASSLFASGNTIYF.

V and J are TRBV5-4 and TRBJ2-2, with 12 bases that match TRBD2. The CDR3 loop spans 16 amino acids. V trimming: 4 bases; J trimming: 8 bases; junction bases outside the gene matches: 9. In germline, CDR1 is SGHNT, CDR2 YYREEE (reference sequence). CDR3 loop: CASSKLAGGLIGELFF. The CDR3 DNA reads TGTGCCAGCAGCAAGCTAGCGGGGGGGCTTATAGGGGAGCTGTTTTTT. The full variable domain, completed using reference TRBV5-4 and TRBJ2-2, is ETGVTQSPTHLIKTRGQQVTLRCSSQSGHNTVSWYQQALGQGPQFIFQYYREEENGRGNFPPRFSGLQFPNYSSELNVNALELDDSALYLCASSKLAGGLIGELFFGEGSRLTVL.

The chain uses TRBV7-2 and TRBJ2-1, with no clear D. The CDR3 covers 14 residues. Germline loops: CDR1 SGHTA, CDR2 FQGNSA. V dropped 1 base and J dropped 2 bases, with 6 bases sitting between them. The CDR3 DNA reads TGTGCCAGCAGCTTAGTCCTAGCCTACAATGAGCAGTTCTTC. Protein: CASSLVLAYNEQFF.

The chain uses TRBV5-4 and TRBJ2-2, with 10 nucleotides matching TRBD1. Germline-derived CDR1 and CDR2 are SGHNT and YYREEE (reference sequence). With V trimmed by 5 bases and J by 3 bases, 4 bases remained unmatched. This CDR3 comprises 15 residues. The CDR3 protein is CASSRQGAYTGELFF. CDR3 coding DNA: TGTGCCAGCAGTCGACAGGGGGCGTACACCGGGGAGCTGTTTTTT.

The chain recombines TRBV3-1 (or the pseudogene TRBV3-2) with TRBJ2-7; 9 nucleotides align to TRBD1. V trimming: 6 bases; J trimming: 3 bases; junction bases outside the gene matches: 6. The CDR3 has 14 residues. The V gene's germline CDR1 is LGHDT and CDR2 YNNKEL (reference sequence). CDR3 loop: CASRGTDRGYEQYF. CDR3 DNA: TGTGCCAGCAGGGGTACGGACAGGGGCTACGAGCAGTACTTC.

The rearrangement links TRBV3-1 (or the pseudogene TRBV3-2) to TRBJ2-1; 8 bases map to TRBD2. The germline gives CDR1 LGHDT, CDR2 YNNKEL (reference sequence). V lost 10 bases to trimming and J lost 7 bases; unmatched junction nucleotides: 12. The CDR3 has 14 residues. DNA of the CDR3: TGTGCCACTTCCTTAGCGGGGACTCTAAATGAGCAGTTCTTC. It codes for CATSLAGTLNEQFF.

The rearrangement links TRBV20-1 to TRBJ2-3; perhaps TRBD1 as D (5 bases). CDR3 length: 13 amino acids. Per germline, CDR1 DFQATT and CDR2 SNEGSKA (reference sequence). Trimming pared 3 bases from V and 3 bases from J, leaving 10 bases between. In nucleotides, the CDR3 is TGCAGTGCTAGTCCTCCAGGGACAGATACGCAGTATTTT. As protein: CSASPPGTDTQYF.

The CDR3 DNA is TGTGCCAGCAGTGGGGGACAGGGTCGCTATGGCTACACCTTC. Its translation is CASSGGQGRYGYTF. The chain combines TRBV6-6 with TRBJ1-2, with 9 bases aligning to TRBD1. V lost 5 bases and J lost 4; bases outside the gene matches: 5. CDR3 length: 14 residues. CDR1 is MNHNY, CDR2 SVGAGI, per germline (reference sequence).